This T cell receptor (beta chain) was recorded in a study of response to subunit inactivated influenza vaccine. The germline V and J ends were trimmed by 3 bases and 3 bases, with 11 bases remaining between them. This CDR3 contains 13 residues. CDR1 and CDR2 from the germline V gene are SQVTM and ANQGSEA. This clonotype was counted between two and nine times. What it recognizes is unknown. Study results and caveats: Each seasonal influenza vaccination recruits few new T cells, the authors suggested.

TCRdb processed the RT-PCR reads anew with MiXCR; each CDR3 protein has one entry. The repertoire has almost 600,000 distinct CDR3 sequences, less than 15% of them found once; the top ten carry 11%. V is TRBV29-1 and J is TRBJ1-1; D gene unclear. The sequencing here drew on PBMCs from blood, taken 11 to 12 days after vaccination. The clonotype was recovered from a man aged 50 or older who received an inactivated influenza vaccine. The CDR3 nucleotides are TGCAGCGTTGATTCTGGGGAGGACACTGAAGCTTTCTTT. Protein: CSVDSGEDTEAFF.